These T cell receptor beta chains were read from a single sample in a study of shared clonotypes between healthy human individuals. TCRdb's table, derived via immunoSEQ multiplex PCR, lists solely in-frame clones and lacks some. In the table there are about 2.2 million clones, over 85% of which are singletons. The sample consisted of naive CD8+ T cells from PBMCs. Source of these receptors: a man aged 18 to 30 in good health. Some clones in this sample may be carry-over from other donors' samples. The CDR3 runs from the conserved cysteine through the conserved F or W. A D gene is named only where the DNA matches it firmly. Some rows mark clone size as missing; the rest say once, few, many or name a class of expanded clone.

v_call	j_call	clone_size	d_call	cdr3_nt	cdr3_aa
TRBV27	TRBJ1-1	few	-	TGTGCCAGCAGTTTCACTGGGGGTAACACTGAAGCTTTCTTT	CASSFTGGNTEAFF
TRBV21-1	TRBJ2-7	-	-	TGTGCCAGCAGCAAATTGGGTCACGGGGGTTACGAGCAGTACTTC	CASSKLGHGGYEQYF
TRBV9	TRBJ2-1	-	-	TGTGCCAGCAGCGTAGGGTCCAATGAGCAGTTCTTC	CASSVGSNEQFF
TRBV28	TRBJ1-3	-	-	TGTGCCAGCAGTTTAGGGGGGGTGCGGTATGGAAACACCATATATTTT	CASSLGGVRYGNTIYF
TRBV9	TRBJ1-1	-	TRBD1	TGTGCCAGCAGCGGGGACAGGGAGGACACTGAAGCTTTCTTT	CASSGDREDTEAFF
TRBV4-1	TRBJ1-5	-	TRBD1	TGCGCCAGCAGCCCACAGGGGGCGAACAATCAGCCCCAGCATTTT	CASSPQGANNQPQHF
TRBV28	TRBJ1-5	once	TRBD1	TGTGCCAGCAGATTTGGGAGGGGGACAGTTCAGCCCCAGCATTTT	CASRFGRGTVQPQHF
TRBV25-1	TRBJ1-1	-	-	TGTGCCAGCAGTGAATGGGCTACGGAAGCTTTCTTT	CASSEWATEAFF
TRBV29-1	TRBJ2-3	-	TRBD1	TGCAGCGTTTGTCCGGGACAGGGGGCTGGAGATACGCAGTATTTT	CSVCPGQGAGDTQYF
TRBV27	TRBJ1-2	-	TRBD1	TGTGCCAGCAGTTTAGGACAGGGCGTCTATGGCTACACCTTC	CASSLGQGVYGYTF
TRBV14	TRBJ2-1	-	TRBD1	TGTGCCAGCAGCCCAGGACAGGTGAGGTACAATGAGCAGTTCTTC	CASSPGQVRYNEQFF
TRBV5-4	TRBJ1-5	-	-	TGTGCCAGCAGCTTGGATCCTGGTTGGCCCCAGCATTTT	CASSLDPGWPQHF
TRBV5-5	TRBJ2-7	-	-	TGTGCCAGCAGAGAACAGGTGACCGAGCAGTACTTC	CASREQVTEQYF
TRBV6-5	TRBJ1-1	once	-	TGTGCCAGCAGGGGACGGTTGAACACTGAAGCTTTCTTT	CASRGRLNTEAFF
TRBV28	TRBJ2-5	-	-	TGTGCCAGCGTACGGGAGAACCAAGAGACCCAGTACTTC	CASVRENQETQYF
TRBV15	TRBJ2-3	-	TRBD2	TGTGCCACCCTTGCAGCGGGGGATACGCAGTATTTT	CATLAAGDTQYF
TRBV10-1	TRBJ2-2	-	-	TGCGCCAGCAGACCCAAACCCGAGGTACACGGGTGCACCGGGGAGCTGTTTTTT	CASRPKPEVHGCTGELFF
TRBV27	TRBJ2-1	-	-	TGTGCCAGCAGTTTAGTCCTGAGCAAGGGCGATGAGCAGTTCTTC	CASSLVLSKGDEQFF
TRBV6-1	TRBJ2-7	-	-	TGTGCCAGCCGCCCACAGGACTGGGCCTACGAGCAGTACTTC	CASRPQDWAYEQYF
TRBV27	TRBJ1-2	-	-	TGTGCCAGCAGTTTAGCGGCTGACTATGGCTACACCTTC	CASSLAADYGYTF
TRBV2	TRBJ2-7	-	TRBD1	TGTGCCAGCAGGGGCGGGACAGGGGGCTACGAGCAGTACTTC	CASRGGTGGYEQYF
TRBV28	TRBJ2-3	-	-	TGTGCCAGCAGTTTCCGAAATACGCCCGACACAGATACGCAGTATTTT	CASSFRNTPDTDTQYF
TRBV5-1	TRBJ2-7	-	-	TGCGCCAGCAGGGGTTTGGCATCCTACGAGCAGTACTTC	CASRGLASYEQYF
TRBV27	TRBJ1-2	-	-	TGTGCCAGCAGTTTATCGCGGGGGCCTTATGGCTACACCTTC	CASSLSRGPYGYTF
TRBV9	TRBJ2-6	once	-	TGTGCCAGCAGGCTCTCGACCTCCCGCTCTGGGGCCAACGTCCTGACTTTC	CASRLSTSRSGANVLTF
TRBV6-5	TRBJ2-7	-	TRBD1	TGTGCCAGCAGCGACAGGACAGGGAGTCGGTACGAGCAGTACTTC	CASSDRTGSRYEQYF
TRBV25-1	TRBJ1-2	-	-	TGTGCCAGCGGAGATGGCTACACCTTC	CASGDGYTF
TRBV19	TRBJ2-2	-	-	TGTGCCAGTAGTATGGTGGGGCACACCGGGGAGCTGTTTTTT	CASSMVGHTGELFF
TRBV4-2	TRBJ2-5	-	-	TGTGCCAGCAGCCAAGAATTCCAGCAAGAGACCCAGTACTTC	CASSQEFQQETQYF
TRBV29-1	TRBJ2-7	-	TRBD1	TGCAGCGGGTGGTCGGGACAGGCCTACGAGCAGTACTTC	CSGWSGQAYEQYF
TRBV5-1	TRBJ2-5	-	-	TGCGCCAGCAGCTTGCGGGGAAGTGAGACCCAGTACTTC	CASSLRGSETQYF